This T cell receptor (beta chain) was found in a study of T cells in tuberculosis. As for time point: new active TB diagnosis, blood taken before or within 7 days of starting treatment. HIV-seronegative South African adults aged 18 years or older had newly diagnosed active tuberculosis. Each clinical donor contributed on average around 97,000 T cells from unsorted cryopreserved PBMC. CDR3 size: 12 residues. Produced via immunoSEQ multiplex PCR; TCRdb's table is partial and in-frame only. This table holds 22,000 or so clones, 70% to 85% found once. The J gene is TRBJ2-7, the V gene TRBV21-1; the listed D gene, TRBD1, was not tested against the DNA. TRBV21-1 is recorded as a pseudogene. The source is an adult with tuberculosis. This specimen consisted of PBMCs, obtained at tuberculosis diagnosis. CDR3 nucleotide sequence: TGTGCCAGCAGCAAAGCCAGGCGCGAGCAGTACTTC. Protein product: CASSKARREQYF.